Listed here are 21 T cell receptor beta chains from one sample, sequenced in a study of early T cells in non-severe SARS-CoV-2 infection (dated by TCRdb to the early 2020s). Receptors were amplified or captured by 5' RACE. The run used a NextSeq 500. TCRdb passed the public sequencing reads through fastp at Q25 and MiXCR, retaining productive beta sequences. Rows with one shared CDR3 protein collapse into an entry with the most common genes and DNA. This sample comprises about 64,000 distinct CDR3 sequences, roughly 18% of them detected only once. The ten largest make up more than 7.5% of the sample. The source material was whole blood, sampled at baseline. These TCRs come from an adult who was a healthcare worker with PCR-confirmed SARS-CoV-2 infection or an uninfected control (not recorded which).

There are many counts of this clonotype. The chain recombines TRBV14 with TRBJ1-2; D is uncertain. Per the germline V gene, CDR1 is SGHDN and CDR2 is FVKESK. The CDR3 extends over 11 amino acids. V gave up 2 bases and J gave up 7 bases, with 5 bases separating them. The DNA for the CDR3 is TGTGCCAGCAGCCAAACCCTTGGCTACACCTTC. Amino acid sequence: CASSQTLGYTF.

The chain employs TRBV19 and TRBJ2-7, with 8 bases identical to TRBD1. V gave up 5 bases and J gave up 2 bases; unmatched junction bases: 5. The germline CDR1 and CDR2 sequences are LNHDA and SQIVND (reference sequence). The CDR3 sequence is 14 residues long. The CDR3 DNA reads as TGTGCCAGTAGTTGGGGGACAGGAACCTACGAGCAGTACTTC. This translates into CASSWGTGTYEQYF.

This clonotype was counted a single time. The CDR3 spells CASSPRTVADEQFF. CDR3 nucleotide sequence: TGTGCCAGCTCACCAAGGACAGTAGCAGATGAGCAGTTCTTC. This chain joins TRBV18 and TRBJ2-1, with a possible D match to TRBD1 (6 bases). The CDR3 sequence is 14 residues long. Germline CDR1 and CDR2: KGHSH and LQKENI. Trimming removed 2 bases at V and 8 bases at J, with 13 bases between.

This clonotype occurred a few times. The CDR3 here is CASTQGPIFTGELFF. CDR3 DNA: TGTGCCAGCACCCAGGGGCCGATTTTTACCGGGGAGCTGTTTTTT. The gene calls are TRBV12-3 or TRBV12-4 and TRBJ2-2; the D gene is possibly TRBD1 (6 bases). The CDR3 is 15 amino acids. V lost 7 bases and J lost 5, with 17 bases in between.

The chain combines TRBV20-1 with TRBJ2-7; 7 bases map to TRBD2. Germline loops: CDR1 DFQATT, CDR2 SNEGSKA (reference sequence). V gave up 2 bases and J gave up 0 bases; unmatched junction bases: 4. This CDR3 is 14 amino acids long. The CDR3 here is CSARSAGASYEQYF. CDR3 DNA sequence: TGCAGTGCTAGATCGGCGGGAGCCTCCTACGAGCAGTACTTC.

This clonotype was counted many times. The gene calls are TRBV28 and TRBJ2-3; D remains ambiguous. The CDR3 is 12 amino acids. CDR1 and CDR2 from the germline V gene are MDHEN and SYDVKM. V lost 6 bases and J 5 bases, leaving 9 bases between the germline ends. This chain's CDR3 is CASSTLRDTQYF. CDR3 nucleotides: TGTGCCAGCAGCACCCTTAGAGATACGCAGTATTTT. Looking up the rest from reference TRBV28 and TRBJ2-3 gives the full variable domain: DVKVTQSSRYLVKRTGEKVFLECVQDMDHENMFWYRQDPGLGLRLIYFSYDVKMKEKGDIPEGYSVSREKKERFSLILESASTNQTSMYLCASSTLRDTQYFGPGTRLTVL.

CDR3 region: CASSQQRGSNQPQHF. In DNA form, the CDR3 reads TGTGCCAGCAGCCAGCAGAGGGGAAGCAATCAGCCCCAGCATTTT. This rearrangement joins TRBV4-2 to TRBJ1-5; D possibly corresponds to TRBD1 (5 bases). The CDR3 totals 15 residues. Deletions cut 3 bases from V and 1 base from J, with 10 bases between. Looked up from germline, CDR1 is LGHNA and CDR2 is YNFKEQ.

The chain is built from TRBV27 and TRBJ1-1, with unresolved D. Germline assignment: CDR1 MNHEY and CDR2 SMNVEV (reference sequence). This CDR3 is 13 amino acids long. Between the trimmed V and J ends, which lost 3 bases and 1 base, there was a span of 6 bases. CDR3 nucleotide sequence: TGTGCCAGCAGTTTGAAGCAGAACACTGAAGCTTTCTTT. Translation: CASSLKQNTEAFF.

This clonotype was detected a few times. The chain couples TRBV5-1 to TRBJ2-2, with TRBD2 matching over 8 bases. The CDR3 is 21 residues long. CDR1 and CDR2 from the germline V gene are SGHRS and YFSETQ. J was trimmed by 0 bases and V by 7 bases; bases with no gene match: 23. CDR3 DNA sequence: TGCGCCAGCCCAAAACTACCAGGGCCGGCTAGCGGGCCCGCGAACACCGGGGAGCTGTTTTTT. Translated, it gives CASPKLPGPASGPANTGELFF.

The chain joins TRBV19 to TRBJ1-2, with D uncertain. V dropped 6 bases and J dropped 3 bases, with 11 bases sitting between them. The CDR3 runs to 13 residues. Germline V CDR1 and CDR2: LNHDA, SQIVND (reference sequence). The CDR3 sequence is CASRPGQYYGYTF. The CDR3 nucleotides are TGTGCCAGTAGGCCGGGTCAGTACTATGGCTACACCTTC.

This clonotype was seen a handful of times. The rearrangement joins TRBV5-4 to TRBJ2-2, with 9 nucleotides matching TRBD1. CDR1 SGHNT and CDR2 YYREEE come from the germline V gene (reference sequence). Trimming removed 4 bases from V and 6 bases from J; junction bases left unmatched: 1. This CDR3 is 13 amino acids long. Here the CDR3 DNA reads TGTGCCAGCAGCCGGACAGGGGCCGGGGAGCTGTTTTTT. Its protein is CASSRTGAGELFF.

This chain links TRBV6-6 with TRBJ1-1; 9 positions match TRBD1. Germline CDR1 MNHNY, CDR2 SVGAGI (reference sequence). J gave up 4 bases and V 7 bases, and 7 bases lay outside the gene matches. This CDR3 region has 14 residues. CDR3 nucleotides: TGTGCCAGCACAGATTACAGGGGGCGCACTGAAGCTTTCTTT. This codes for CASTDYRGRTEAFF.

J is TRBJ2-2 and V is TRBV6-5, with 10 bases fitting TRBD1. There are 15 residues in the CDR3. J was trimmed by 5 bases and V by 5 bases; bases with no gene match: 5. CDR1 is MNHEY, CDR2 SVGAGI, per germline. CDR3 loop: CASSHRDRGTGELFF. The CDR3 DNA reads TGTGCCAGCAGTCACCGGGACAGGGGAACCGGGGAGCTGTTTTTT.

This clonotype turned up a few times. This chain uses TRBV19 with TRBJ2-7; perhaps TRBD1 as D (6 bases). V was cut by 1 base and J by 6 bases, with 19 bases left in between. The germline CDR1 and CDR2 sequences are LNHDA and SQIVND (reference sequence). This CDR3 comprises 16 residues. This CDR3 is CASSIGGQGREGEQYF. In nucleotides, the CDR3 is TGTGCCAGTAGTATAGGAGGGCAGGGGCGCGAGGGCGAGCAGTACTTC.

This clonotype was counted only a few times. V and J are TRBV7-2 and TRBJ2-1, with no clear D. V was shortened by 4 bases and J by 12 bases, with 13 bases between the two germline ends. The CDR3 sequence is 12 residues long. Germline loops: CDR1 SGHTA, CDR2 FQGNSA. The CDR3 coding sequence is TGTGCCAGCAGCTCTTCTGTCTCTCGGCAGTTCTTC. It translates to CASSSSVSRQFF.

This clonotype was picked up a small number of times. The chain links TRBV5-5 to TRBJ2-1; possibly TRBD1 for D (5 bases). The CDR3 length is 16 residues. Germline V lookup: CDR1 SGHKS, CDR2 YYEKEE (reference sequence). V was shortened by 3 bases and J by 4 bases, with 17 bases between the two germline ends. The CDR3 is CASSSKGGQPYNEQFF. CDR3 nucleotides: TGTGCCAGCAGCTCCAAGGGCGGACAACCATACAATGAGCAGTTCTTC. The full variable domain, with the rest looked up from reference TRBV5-5 and TRBJ2-1, is DAGVTQSPTHLIKTRGQQVTLRCSPISGHKSVSWYQQVLGQGPQFIFQYYEKEERGRGNFPDRFSARQFPNYSSELNVNALLLGDSALYLCASSSKGGQPYNEQFFGPGTRLTVL.

The chain has TRBV19 and TRBJ2-7; D gene ambiguous. Germline lookup yields CDR1 LNHDA and CDR2 SQIVND (reference sequence). Trimming took off 1 base at V and 7 bases at J, with 11 bases between the two ends. CDR3 size: 13 residues. The CDR3 bases are TGTGCCAGTAGTATAGGGCCCTTTGGGGAGCAGTACTTC. Its protein is CASSIGPFGEQYF.

This clonotype was seen repeatedly, ten times or more. This sequence joins TRBV3-1 and TRBJ2-5; TRBD1 might be the D (5 bases). The V end lost 4 bases, the J end lost 4 bases, and 16 bases lay between the germline ends. This CDR3 has 15 amino acids. Germline loops: CDR1 LGHDT, CDR2 YNNKEL (reference sequence). The CDR3 coding sequence is TGTGCCAGCAGCCCCTTAGGGGTTCAGGGAGAGACCCAGTACTTC. Its translation is CASSPLGVQGETQYF.

This chain connects TRBV15 to TRBJ2-5; 7 bases are shared with TRBD1. Germline V gene data show CDR1 as LNHNV and CDR2 as YYDKDF (reference sequence). CDR3 size: 13 residues. J gave up 13 bases and V 1 base, and 9 bases lay outside the gene matches. The CDR3 nucleotides are TGTGCCACCAGCAGAGCCTATGACAGGGCGCTGTACTTC. Its translation: CATSRAYDRALYF.

The CDR3 spells CSASDTNYEQYF. The DNA for the CDR3 is TGCAGCGCCTCGGACACCAACTACGAGCAGTACTTC. The chain combines TRBV29-1 with TRBJ2-7; D is possibly TRBD1 (5 bases). The CDR3 has 12 amino acids. V was shortened by 7 bases and J by 3 bases, with 13 bases between the two germline ends. The germline gives CDR1 SQVTM, CDR2 ANQGSEA.

This clonotype has just a few counts. The chain recombines TRBV11-2 with TRBJ2-3; 11 nucleotides align to TRBD2. Germline values: CDR1 SGHAT, CDR2 FQNNGV. With V trimmed by 4 bases and J by 2 bases, 17 bases remained unmatched. This CDR3 is 20 amino acids long. The CDR3 DNA reads as TGTGCCAGCAGCTCACCGGGGCTAGCGGGAGGTCTAAGGAACACAGATACGCAGTATTTT. It encodes CASSSPGLAGGLRNTDTQYF.